A selection of T cell receptor beta chains follows, all from one sample in a study of blood T cell repertoires in COVID-19. Generated by immunoSEQ multiplex PCR, the TCRdb table keeps only in-frame clones and is missing some. The sample contains about 92,000 clones, approximately 90% of which appear only once. The sequenced sample consisted of peripheral blood. All receptors derive from a woman between 55 and 75 years old with COVID-19, enrolled during active disease. The CDR3 runs from the conserved cysteine through the conserved F or W. Fields, in order: V gene, D gene, J gene, CDR3 length, clone size, CDR3 DNA, CDR3 protein. The D gene is left open where the match is weak. Rows may omit the clone size; those that give it use once, few, many or a size class.

TRBV5-1	.	TRBJ1-3	18	once	TGCGCCAGCAGCCCGGGACAAGAAATTAGTCGGGCTGGAAACACCATATATTTT	CASSPGQEISRAGNTIYF
TRBV2	TRBD1	TRBJ1-6	14	.	TGTGCCAGCAGTGATAGGACAGGAGATTCACCCCTCCACTTT	CASSDRTGDSPLHF
TRBV5-4	TRBD1	TRBJ1-2	14	.	TGTGCCAGCAGCCCTACAGGGGGCAGCTATGGCTACACCTTC	CASSPTGGSYGYTF
TRBV5-1	.	TRBJ2-3	15	.	TGCGCCAGCAGCTTCTCACAATTTTATACAGATACGCAGTATTTT	CASSFSQFYTDTQYF
TRBV19	.	TRBJ1-2	14	.	TGTGCCAGTAGTAACCATCAGGGGCTTTATGGCTACACCTTC	CASSNHQGLYGYTF
TRBV28	TRBD1	TRBJ1-6	12	.	TGTGCCAGCGGGGACAGGGATTCACCCCTCCACTTT	CASGDRDSPLHF
TRBV5-1	.	TRBJ1-4	16	.	TGCGCCAGCAGCTCGGACAGCGGAGCAACTAATGAAAAACTGTTTTTT	CASSSDSGATNEKLFF
TRBV19	.	TRBJ1-2	15	once	TGTGCCAGTAATCCTACAGGGCCTCGGATCTTTGGCTACACCTTC	CASNPTGPRIFGYTF
TRBV7-2	.	TRBJ2-3	14	.	TGTGCCAGCAGCTTACGAGGGATCACAGATACGCAGTATTTT	CASSLRGITDTQYF
TRBV11-2	.	TRBJ2-1	15	.	TGTGCCAGCAGCTTAGTAATATACAGGCCTAATGAGCAGTTCTTC	CASSLVIYRPNEQFF
TRBV4-3	TRBD1	TRBJ2-3	15	.	TGCGCCAGCAGCCATAGACAGGGAGCCACAGATACGCAGTATTTT	CASSHRQGATDTQYF
TRBV9	TRBD2	TRBJ2-1	16	.	TGTGCCAGCAGCGATCGCCTCGGGGGGGGACGGAATGAGCAGTTCTTC	CASSDRLGGGRNEQFF
TRBV6-4	TRBD2	TRBJ2-3	15	.	TGTGCCAGCAGTGACCCAAGCGGGGGACCAGATACGCAGTATTTT	CASSDPSGGPDTQYF
TRBV14	TRBD2	TRBJ2-5	15	.	TGTGCCAGCAGCCAAGCCGTGCGGGGGTCTGAGACCCAGTACTTC	CASSQAVRGSETQYF
TRBV9	TRBD2	TRBJ2-7	16	few	TGTGCCAGCAGCCCGGGACTAGCGGGGGGGCATCCCGAGCAGTACTTC	CASSPGLAGGHPEQYF
TRBV6-5	TRBD1	TRBJ1-5	14	.	TGTGCCAGCAGTTATACCGACAGGGGTCAGCCCCAGCATTTT	CASSYTDRGQPQHF
TRBV6-2/TRBV6-3	.	TRBJ1-6	15	.	TGTGCCAGCAGCCCCAGGACGGAGAGAGGGTCACCCCTCCACTTT	CASSPRTERGSPLHF
TRBV12-3/TRBV12-4	.	TRBJ2-1	13	once	TGTGCCAGCAGCCTAGCGTACTACAATGAGCAGTTCTTC	CASSLAYYNEQFF
TRBV9	.	TRBJ1-1	15	few	TGTGCCAGCAGCCCCCAGGACTTCGGAGGGACTGAAGCTTTCTTT	CASSPQDFGGTEAFF
TRBV6-1	.	TRBJ1-1	14	.	TGTGCCAGCAGTGAAGCTTACAGGAACACTGAAGCTTTCTTT	CASSEAYRNTEAFF
TRBV2	TRBD1	TRBJ1-4	14	.	TGTGCCAGCAGTGGGACAGGGGGTAATGAAAAACTGTTTTTT	CASSGTGGNEKLFF
TRBV18	TRBD1	TRBJ1-2	13	.	TGTGCCAGCTCACGCCAACAGGGGGATGGCTACACCTTC	CASSRQQGDGYTF
TRBV7-2	.	TRBJ1-4	13	.	TGTGCCAGCAGCTTAGGGCCAGGGCGAAAACTGTTTTTT	CASSLGPGRKLFF
TRBV5-1	.	TRBJ2-5	13	.	TGCGCCAGCAGCTTGCCGGGCCAAGAGACCCAGTACTTC	CASSLPGQETQYF
TRBV4-3	TRBD1	TRBJ1-1	20	.	TGCGCCAGCAGCCAAGTCCTTGTTGAAGGCAGGGGGCGGGGGAACACTGAAGCTTTCTTT	CASSQVLVEGRGRGNTEAFF
TRBV4-1	.	TRBJ1-2	13	.	TGCGCCAGCAGCCAAAGGGACAAGTATGGCTACACCTTC	CASSQRDKYGYTF
TRBV7-2	.	TRBJ1-1	14	once	TGTGCCAGCAGCCCCCGAGGACTGGGCGTTGTCGCTTTCTTT	CASSPRGLGVVAFF
TRBV6-5	TRBD1	TRBJ1-6	15	.	TGTGCCAGCAGATCAGGGGGCGCGAAGAATTCACCCCTCCACTTT	CASRSGGAKNSPLHF
TRBV3-1/TRBV3-2	TRBD1	TRBJ2-4	12	.	TGTGCCAGCAGCCGACAGGGGAACATTCAGTACTTC	CASSRQGNIQYF
TRBV6-5	TRBD1	TRBJ2-1	15	.	TGTGCCAGCAGAGCCCGGGACAGGGAGACGAATGAGCAGTTCTTC	CASRARDRETNEQFF
TRBV7-2	.	TRBJ2-3	13	.	TGTGCCAGCAGTTCACGAGGTAGAGATACGCAGTATTTT	CASSSRGRDTQYF
TRBV6-5	.	TRBJ1-1	13	.	TGTGCCAGCAACACAGGGCTGGACACTGAAGCTTTCTTT	CASNTGLDTEAFF
TRBV6-5	TRBD1	TRBJ1-1	13	few	TGTGCCAGCAACCAGCGGGACAGGGGAGAAGCTTTCTTT	CASNQRDRGEAFF
TRBV24-1	TRBD1	TRBJ2-1	15	.	TGTGCCACCGCCGAGCCGGGACAGGGGGCCTATGAGCAGTTCTTC	CATAEPGQGAYEQFF
TRBV5-1	TRBD1	TRBJ2-5	14	.	TGCGCCAGCAGCTTAGGACAGGGGCCAGAGACCCAGTACTTC	CASSLGQGPETQYF
TRBV9	TRBD2	TRBJ2-5	15	.	TGTGCCAGCAGCGTAGTGGGCGGGGGGGCAGAGACCCAGTACTTC	CASSVVGGGAETQYF
TRBV7-8	.	TRBJ1-2	15	.	TGTGCCAGCAGCCCAGACCGACAGAGGCCCTATGGCTACACCTTC	CASSPDRQRPYGYTF